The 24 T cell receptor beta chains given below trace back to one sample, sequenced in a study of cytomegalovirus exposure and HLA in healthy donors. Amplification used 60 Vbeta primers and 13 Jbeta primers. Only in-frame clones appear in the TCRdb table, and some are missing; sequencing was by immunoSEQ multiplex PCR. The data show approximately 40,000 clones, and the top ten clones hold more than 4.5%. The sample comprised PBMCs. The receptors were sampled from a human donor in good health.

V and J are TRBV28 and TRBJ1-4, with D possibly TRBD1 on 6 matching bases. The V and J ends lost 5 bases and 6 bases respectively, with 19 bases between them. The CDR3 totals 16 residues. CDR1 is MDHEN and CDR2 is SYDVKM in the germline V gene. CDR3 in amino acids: CASSPTQGGYDEKLFF. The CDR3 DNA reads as TGTGCCAGCAGTCCAACACAGGGAGGGTACGATGAAAAACTGTTTTTT.

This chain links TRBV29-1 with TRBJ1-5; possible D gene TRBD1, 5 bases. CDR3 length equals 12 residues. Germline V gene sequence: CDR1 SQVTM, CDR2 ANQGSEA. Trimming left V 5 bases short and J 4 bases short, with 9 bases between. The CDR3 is CSVKTGNQPQHF. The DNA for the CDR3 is TGCAGCGTTAAAACAGGTAATCAGCCCCAGCATTTT.

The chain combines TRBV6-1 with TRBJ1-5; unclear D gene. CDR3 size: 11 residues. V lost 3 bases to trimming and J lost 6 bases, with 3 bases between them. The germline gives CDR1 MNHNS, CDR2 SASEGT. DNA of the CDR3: TGTGCCAGCAGTGATCTTCAGCCCCAGCATTTT. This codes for CASSDLQPQHF.

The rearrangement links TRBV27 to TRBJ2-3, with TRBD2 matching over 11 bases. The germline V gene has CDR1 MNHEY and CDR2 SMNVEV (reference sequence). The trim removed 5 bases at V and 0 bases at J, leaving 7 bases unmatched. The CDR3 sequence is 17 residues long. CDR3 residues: CASSPLTSGESTDTQYF. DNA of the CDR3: TGTGCCAGCAGTCCCCTGACTAGCGGGGAGAGCACAGATACGCAGTATTTT.

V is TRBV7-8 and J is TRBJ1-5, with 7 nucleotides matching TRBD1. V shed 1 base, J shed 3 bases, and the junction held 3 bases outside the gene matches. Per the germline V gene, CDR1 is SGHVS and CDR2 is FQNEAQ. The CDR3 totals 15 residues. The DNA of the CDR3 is TGTGCCAGCAGCTTAGTCGGGACAGCCAATCAGCCCCAGCATTTT. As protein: CASSLVGTANQPQHF. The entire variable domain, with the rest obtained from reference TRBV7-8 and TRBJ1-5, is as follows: GAGVSQSPRYKVAKRGQDVALRCDPISGHVSLFWYQQALGQGPEFLTYFQNEAQLDKSGLPSDRFFAERPEGSVSTLKIQRTQQEDSAVYLCASSLVGTANQPQHFGDGTRLSIL.

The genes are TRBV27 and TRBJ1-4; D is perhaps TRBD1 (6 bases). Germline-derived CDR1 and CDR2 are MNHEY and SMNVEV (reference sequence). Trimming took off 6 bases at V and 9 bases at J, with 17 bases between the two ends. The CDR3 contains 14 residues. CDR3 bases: TGTGCCAGCAGCCCTCGGGACAAGGCGAAAAAACTGTTTTTT. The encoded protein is CASSPRDKAKKLFF.

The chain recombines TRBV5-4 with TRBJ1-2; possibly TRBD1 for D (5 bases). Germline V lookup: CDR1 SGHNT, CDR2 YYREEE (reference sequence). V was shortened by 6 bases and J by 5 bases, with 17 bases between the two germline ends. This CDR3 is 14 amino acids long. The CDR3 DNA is TGTGCCAGCACCGAGTCAGGTGGGACTTATGGCTACACCTTC. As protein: CASTESGGTYGYTF. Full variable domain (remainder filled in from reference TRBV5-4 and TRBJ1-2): ETGVTQSPTHLIKTRGQQVTLRCSSQSGHNTVSWYQQALGQGPQFIFQYYREEENGRGNFPPRFSGLQFPNYSSELNVNALELDDSALYLCASTESGGTYGYTFGSGTRLTVV.

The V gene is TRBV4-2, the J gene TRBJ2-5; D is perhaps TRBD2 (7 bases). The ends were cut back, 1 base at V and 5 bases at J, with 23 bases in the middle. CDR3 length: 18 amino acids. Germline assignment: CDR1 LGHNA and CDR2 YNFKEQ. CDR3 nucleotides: TGTGCCAGCAGCCAAGGTAGGGCGGCGGGGGCCGAGGGGGAGACCCAGTACTTC. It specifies CASSQGRAAGAEGETQYF.

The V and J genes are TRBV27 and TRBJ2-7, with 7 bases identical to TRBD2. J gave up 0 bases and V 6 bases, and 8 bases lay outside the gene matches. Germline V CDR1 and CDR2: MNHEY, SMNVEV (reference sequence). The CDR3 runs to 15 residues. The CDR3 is CASRGGTADSYEQYF. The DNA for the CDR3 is TGTGCCAGCAGGGGAGGGACGGCTGACTCCTACGAGCAGTACTTC.

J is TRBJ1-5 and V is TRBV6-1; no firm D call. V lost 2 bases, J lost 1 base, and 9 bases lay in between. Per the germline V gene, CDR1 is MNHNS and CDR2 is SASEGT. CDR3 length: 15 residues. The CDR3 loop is CASSEWGGSNQPQHF. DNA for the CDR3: TGTGCCAGCAGTGAATGGGGAGGGAGCAATCAGCCCCAGCATTTT.

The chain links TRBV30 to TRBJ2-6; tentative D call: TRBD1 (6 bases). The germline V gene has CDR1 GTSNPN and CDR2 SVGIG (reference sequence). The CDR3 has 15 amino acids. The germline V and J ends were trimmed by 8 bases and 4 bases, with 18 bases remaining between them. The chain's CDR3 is CAGNNRVRGANVLTF. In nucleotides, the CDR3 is TGTGCCGGGAACAACAGGGTGAGGGGGGCCAACGTCCTGACTTTC.

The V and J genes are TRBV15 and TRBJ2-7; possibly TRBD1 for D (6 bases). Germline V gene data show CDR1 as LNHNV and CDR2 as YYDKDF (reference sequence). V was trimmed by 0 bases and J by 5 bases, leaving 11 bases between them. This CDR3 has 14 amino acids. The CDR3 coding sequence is TGTGCCACCAGCAGAGATTACGGACAGAACGAGCAGTACTTC. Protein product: CATSRDYGQNEQYF.

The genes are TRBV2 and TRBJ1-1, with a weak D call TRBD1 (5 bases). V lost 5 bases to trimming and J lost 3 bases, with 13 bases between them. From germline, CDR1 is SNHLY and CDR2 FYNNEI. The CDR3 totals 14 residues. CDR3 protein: CASSLRQTDTEAFF. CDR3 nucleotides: TGTGCCAGCAGTCTACGACAGACTGACACTGAAGCTTTCTTT. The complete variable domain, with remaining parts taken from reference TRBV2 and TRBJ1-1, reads EPEVTQTPSHQVTQMGQEVILRCVPISNHLYFYWYRQILGQKVEFLVSFYNNEISEKSEIFDDQFSVERPDGSNFTLKIRSTKLEDSAMYFCASSLRQTDTEAFFGQGTRLTVV.

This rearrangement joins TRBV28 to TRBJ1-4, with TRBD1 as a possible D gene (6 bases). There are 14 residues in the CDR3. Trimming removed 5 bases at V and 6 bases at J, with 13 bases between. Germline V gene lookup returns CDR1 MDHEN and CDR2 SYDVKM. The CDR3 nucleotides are TGTGCCAGCAGTCCAGGGGATAGGGATGAAAAACTGTTTTTT. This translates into CASSPGDRDEKLFF. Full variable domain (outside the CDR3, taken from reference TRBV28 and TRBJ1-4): DVKVTQSSRYLVKRTGEKVFLECVQDMDHENMFWYRQDPGLGLRLIYFSYDVKMKEKGDIPEGYSVSREKKERFSLILESASTNQTSMYLCASSPGDRDEKLFFGSGTQLSVL.

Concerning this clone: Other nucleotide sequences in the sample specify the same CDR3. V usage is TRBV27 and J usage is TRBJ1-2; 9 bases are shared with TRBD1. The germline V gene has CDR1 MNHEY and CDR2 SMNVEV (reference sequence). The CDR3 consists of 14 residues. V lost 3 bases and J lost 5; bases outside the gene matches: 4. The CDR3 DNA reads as TGTGCCAGCAGTTTGGCAGGGACAGGGTATGGCTACACCTTC. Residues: CASSLAGTGYGYTF.

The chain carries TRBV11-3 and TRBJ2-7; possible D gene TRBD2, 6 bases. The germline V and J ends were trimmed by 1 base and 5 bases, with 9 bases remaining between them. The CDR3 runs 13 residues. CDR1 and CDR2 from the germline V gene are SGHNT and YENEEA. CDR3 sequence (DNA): TGTGCCAGCAGCTTAGGGGGGGTCCACGAGCAGTACTTC. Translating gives CASSLGGVHEQYF.

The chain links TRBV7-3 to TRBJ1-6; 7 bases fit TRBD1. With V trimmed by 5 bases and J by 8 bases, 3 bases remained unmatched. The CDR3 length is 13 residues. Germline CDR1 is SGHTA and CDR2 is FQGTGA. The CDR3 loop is CASSTGEHSPLHF. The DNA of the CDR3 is TGTGCCAGCAGCACAGGGGAACATTCACCCCTCCACTTT.

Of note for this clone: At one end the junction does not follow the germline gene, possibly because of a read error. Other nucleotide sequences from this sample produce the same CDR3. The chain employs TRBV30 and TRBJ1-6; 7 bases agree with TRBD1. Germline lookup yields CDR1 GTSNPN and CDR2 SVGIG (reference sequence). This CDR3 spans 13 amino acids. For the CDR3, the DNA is TGTGCCTGGAACCGACAGGGTGGCGAAACCCTACACTTT. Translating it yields CAWNRQGGETLHF.

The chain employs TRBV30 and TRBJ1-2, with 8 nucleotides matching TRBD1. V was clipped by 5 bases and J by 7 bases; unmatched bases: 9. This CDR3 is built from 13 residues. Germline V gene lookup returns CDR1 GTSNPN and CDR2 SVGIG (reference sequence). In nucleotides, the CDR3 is TGTGCCTGGGGAACCGGACAGGGCTTTGGCTACACCTTC. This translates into CAWGTGQGFGYTF.

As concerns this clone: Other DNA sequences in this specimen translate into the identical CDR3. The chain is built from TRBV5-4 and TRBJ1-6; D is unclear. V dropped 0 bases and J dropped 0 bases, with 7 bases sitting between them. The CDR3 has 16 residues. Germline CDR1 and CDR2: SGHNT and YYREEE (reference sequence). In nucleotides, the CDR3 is TGTGCCAGCAGCTTGGACAGCAGCTCCTATAATTCACCCCTCCACTTT. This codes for CASSLDSSSYNSPLHF. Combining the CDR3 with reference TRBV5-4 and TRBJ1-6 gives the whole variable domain ETGVTQSPTHLIKTRGQQVTLRCSSQSGHNTVSWYQQALGQGPQFIFQYYREEENGRGNFPPRFSGLQFPNYSSELNVNALELDDSALYLCASSLDSSSYNSPLHFGNGTRLTVT.

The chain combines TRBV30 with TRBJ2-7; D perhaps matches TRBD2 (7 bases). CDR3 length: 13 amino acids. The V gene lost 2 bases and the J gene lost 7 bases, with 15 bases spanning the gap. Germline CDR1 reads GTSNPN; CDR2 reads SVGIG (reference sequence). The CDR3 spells CAWSRGALREQYF. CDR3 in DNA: TGTGCCTGGAGTCGGGGGGCCCTGAGGGAGCAGTACTTC.

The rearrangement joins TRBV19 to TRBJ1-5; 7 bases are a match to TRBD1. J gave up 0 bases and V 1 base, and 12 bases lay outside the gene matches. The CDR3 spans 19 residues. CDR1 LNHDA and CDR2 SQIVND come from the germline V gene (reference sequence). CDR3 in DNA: TGTGCCAGTAGTATAGGATTGGGACAGCTATACTATAGCAATCAGCCCCAGCATTTT. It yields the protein CASSIGLGQLYYSNQPQHF.

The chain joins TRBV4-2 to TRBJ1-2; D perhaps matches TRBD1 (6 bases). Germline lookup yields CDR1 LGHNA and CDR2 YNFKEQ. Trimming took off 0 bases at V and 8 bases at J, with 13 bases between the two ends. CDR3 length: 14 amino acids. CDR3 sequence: CASSQEDRLLGYTF. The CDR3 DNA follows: TGTGCCAGCAGCCAAGAAGACAGGCTTTTGGGCTACACCTTC.

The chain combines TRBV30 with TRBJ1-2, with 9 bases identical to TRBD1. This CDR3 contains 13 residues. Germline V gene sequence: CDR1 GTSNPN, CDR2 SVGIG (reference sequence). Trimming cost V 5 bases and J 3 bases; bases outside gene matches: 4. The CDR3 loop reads CAWGQGFDYGYTF. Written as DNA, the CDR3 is TGTGCCTGGGGACAGGGGTTCGACTATGGCTACACCTTC.